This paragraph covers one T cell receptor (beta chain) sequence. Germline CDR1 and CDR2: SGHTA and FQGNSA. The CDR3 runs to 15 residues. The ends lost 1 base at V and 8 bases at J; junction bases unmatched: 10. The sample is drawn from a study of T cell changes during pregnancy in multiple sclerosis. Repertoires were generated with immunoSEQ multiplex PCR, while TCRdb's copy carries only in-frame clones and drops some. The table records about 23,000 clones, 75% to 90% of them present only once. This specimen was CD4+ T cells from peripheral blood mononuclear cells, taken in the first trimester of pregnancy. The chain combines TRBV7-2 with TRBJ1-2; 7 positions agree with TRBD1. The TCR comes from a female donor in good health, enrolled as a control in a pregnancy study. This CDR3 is CASSLGAGGMRGYTF. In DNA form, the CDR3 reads TGTGCCAGCAGCTTAGGGGCAGGGGGTATGAGGGGCTACACCTTC.